The 2 T cell receptor beta chains reported below all come from one sample, sequenced in a study of blood T cell repertoires in COVID-19. Clones were sequenced by immunoSEQ multiplex PCR, and TCRdb holds only the in-frame ones, with some missing. The top ten hold around 0.92% of the sample, which has a few hundred thousand clones, around nine tenths seen once. Material: peripheral blood. The receptors come from a man aged 18 to 35 with COVID-19, enrolled during active disease.

The chain links TRBV5-6 to TRBJ2-7, with D hard to call. Germline CDR1 is SGHDT and CDR2 is YYEEEE. CDR3 length: 11 residues. The V end lost 2 bases, the J end lost 3 bases, and 3 bases lay between the germline ends. CDR3 bases: TGTGCCAGCAGCTTTTACTACGAGCAGTACTTC. Protein product: CASSFYYEQYF.

V is TRBV12-5 and J is TRBJ2-1; 7 nucleotides match TRBD1. This CDR3 is built from 13 residues. Germline loops: CDR1 LGHNT, CDR2 FRNRAP. Germline trimming cut 6 bases from V and 7 bases from J; bases unmatched to any gene: 6. The chain's CDR3 is CASGIGTANEQFF. The CDR3 nucleotides are TGTGCTAGTGGAATCGGGACAGCAAATGAGCAGTTCTTC.